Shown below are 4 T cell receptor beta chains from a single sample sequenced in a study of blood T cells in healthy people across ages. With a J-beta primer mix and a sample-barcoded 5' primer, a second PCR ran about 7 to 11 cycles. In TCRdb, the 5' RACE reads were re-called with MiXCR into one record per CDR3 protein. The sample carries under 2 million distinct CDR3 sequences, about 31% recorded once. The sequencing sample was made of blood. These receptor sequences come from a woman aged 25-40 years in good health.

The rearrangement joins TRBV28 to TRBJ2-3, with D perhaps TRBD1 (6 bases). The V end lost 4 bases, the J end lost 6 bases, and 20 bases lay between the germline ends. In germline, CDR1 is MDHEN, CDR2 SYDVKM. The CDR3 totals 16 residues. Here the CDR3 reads CASSSTLEQGRDTQYF. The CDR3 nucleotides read TGTGCCAGCAGTTCCACCCTCGAACAGGGTAGGGATACGCAGTATTTT.

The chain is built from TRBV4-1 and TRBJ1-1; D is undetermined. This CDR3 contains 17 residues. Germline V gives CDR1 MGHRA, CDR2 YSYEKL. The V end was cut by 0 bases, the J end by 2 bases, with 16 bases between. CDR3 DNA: TGCGCCAGCAGCCAAGAAGCACGGCCTCCCTACAACACTGAAGCTTTCTTT. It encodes CASSQEARPPYNTEAFF.

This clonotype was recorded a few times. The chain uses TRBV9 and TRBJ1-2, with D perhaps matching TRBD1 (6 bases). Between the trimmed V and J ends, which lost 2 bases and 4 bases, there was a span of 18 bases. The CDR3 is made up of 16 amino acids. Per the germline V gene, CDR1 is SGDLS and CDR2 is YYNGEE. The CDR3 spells CASSVGEQGGLYGYTF. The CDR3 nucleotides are TGTGCCAGCAGCGTGGGTGAACAGGGAGGTCTCTATGGCTACACCTTC. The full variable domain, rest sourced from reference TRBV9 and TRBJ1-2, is DSGVTQTPKHLITATGQRVTLRCSPRSGDLSVYWYQQSLDQGLQFLIQYYNGEERAKGNILERFSAQQFPDLHSELNLSSLELGDSALYFCASSVGEQGGLYGYTFGSGTRLTVV.

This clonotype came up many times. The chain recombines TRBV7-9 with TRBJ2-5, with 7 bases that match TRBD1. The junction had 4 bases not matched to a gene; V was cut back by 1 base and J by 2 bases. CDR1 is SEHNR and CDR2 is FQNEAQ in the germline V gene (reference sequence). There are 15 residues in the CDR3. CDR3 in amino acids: CASSLGLRGQETQYF. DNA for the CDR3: TGTGCCAGCAGCTTAGGGCTCAGGGGGCAAGAGACCCAGTACTTC.